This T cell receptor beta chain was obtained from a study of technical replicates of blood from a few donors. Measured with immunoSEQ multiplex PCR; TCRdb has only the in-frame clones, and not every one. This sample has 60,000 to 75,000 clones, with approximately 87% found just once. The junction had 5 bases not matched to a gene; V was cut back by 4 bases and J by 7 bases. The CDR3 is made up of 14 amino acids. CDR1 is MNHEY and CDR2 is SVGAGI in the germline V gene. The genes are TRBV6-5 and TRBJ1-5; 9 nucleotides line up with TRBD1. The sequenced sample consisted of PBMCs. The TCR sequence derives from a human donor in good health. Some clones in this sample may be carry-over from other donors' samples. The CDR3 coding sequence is TGTGCCAGCAGTTCCGACAGGGGGAGACAGCCCCAGCATTTT. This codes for CASSSDRGRQPQHF.